Presented here are 4 T cell receptor beta chains from one specimen sequenced in a study of CD8+CD57+ T cells in acquired aplastic anemia. Template material for TCR beta VDJ and CDR3 profiling consisted of genomic DNA. From the reads, TCRdb called clonotypes with MiXCR, one entry per CDR3 protein. The top ten clones hold under 60% of a sample with fewer than 200,000 distinct CDR3 sequences, around 60% of them seen once. Specimen: sorted CD4+, CD8+, or CD8+CD57+ T cells (not recorded which) from PBMCs. All receptors come from a human donor in good health.

This clonotype was counted only a few times. This chain uses TRBV30 with TRBJ1-4, with 11 bases identical to TRBD1. Germline V gives CDR1 GTSNPN, CDR2 SVGIG (reference sequence). This CDR3 region has 15 residues. J was trimmed by 8 bases and V by 0 bases; bases with no gene match: 5. The CDR3 reads CAWSVTGQGEEKLFF. The CDR3 DNA sequence: TGTGCCTGGAGTGTAACGGGACAGGGGGAAGAAAAACTGTTTTTT.

This rearrangement joins TRBV7-3 to TRBJ2-7; D unresolved. From germline, CDR1 is SGHTA and CDR2 FQGTGA. The CDR3 runs to 15 residues. With 1 base removed from V and 3 bases from J, the gap between germline ends came to 13 bases. CDR3 sequence reads: CASSLSQGQLYEQYF. In DNA, the CDR3 is TGTGCCAGCAGCTTAAGCCAAGGGCAGCTCTACGAGCAGTACTTC.

The chain links TRBV19 to TRBJ2-5, with D unresolved. This CDR3 is built from 16 residues. Germline lookup yields CDR1 LNHDA and CDR2 SQIVND (reference sequence). V was shortened by 5 bases and J by 1 base, with 17 bases between the two germline ends. This chain's CDR3 is CASSPGRREFQETQYF. CDR3 DNA sequence: TGTGCCAGTAGTCCAGGAAGGCGAGAGTTCCAAGAGACCCAGTACTTC.

The chain employs TRBV2 and TRBJ2-1; D call uncertain. CDR1 and CDR2 (germline): SNHLY, FYNNEI. The ends were cut back, 6 bases at V and 8 bases at J, with 11 bases in the middle. The length of the CDR3 is 12 residues. Here the CDR3 DNA reads TGTGCCAGCAGCCGAGTTGGAGATGAGCAGTTCTTC. Its translation: CASSRVGDEQFF.